These 19 T cell receptor beta chains originate from one sample sequenced in a study of CD8 T cells in Susac syndrome. Random hexamers were used to reverse transcribe about 0.45 to 1 ug of RNA. TCRdb re-derived calls from the immunoSEQ multiplex PCR reads in MiXCR, one entry per CDR3 protein. The sample yields around 200,000 distinct CDR3 sequences, roughly 95% seen once. Material: CD4+ T cells from PBMCs. The receptors were gathered from a human donor in good health.

The gene calls are TRBV11-2 and TRBJ2-3; D gene unclear. This CDR3 comprises 13 residues. Germline V CDR1 and CDR2: SGHAT, FQNNGV. The V and J ends lost 3 bases and 11 bases respectively, with 15 bases between them. DNA for the CDR3: TGTGCCAGCAGCTTGGGCGTCTCGGTCGGGCAGTATTTT. Translating gives CASSLGVSVGQYF.

The chain employs TRBV29-1 and TRBJ2-3, with TRBD2 matching 11 bases. Per germline, CDR1 SQVTM and CDR2 ANQGSEA. The CDR3 is made up of 14 amino acids. The J segment lost 6 bases and the V segment lost 3 bases, leaving 5 bases of the junction unmatched. The CDR3 reads CSVEVAGGEDTQYF. The CDR3 nucleotides read TGCAGCGTTGAGGTAGCGGGGGGGGAGGATACGCAGTATTTT.

For the CDR3, the DNA is TGTGCCAGCAGCCAAGATCACCAGGGTGGTTATGGCTACACCTTC. It is translated as CASSQDHQGGYGYTF. The chain combines TRBV3-1 with TRBJ1-2; tentative D call: TRBD1 (5 bases). The V and J ends lost 0 bases and 5 bases respectively, with 13 bases between them. This CDR3 region has 15 residues. Germline lookup yields CDR1 LGHDT and CDR2 YNNKEL (reference sequence).

The rearrangement links TRBV6-1 to TRBJ1-5; TRBD1 is a possible D gene (5 bases). This CDR3 contains 14 residues. The germline CDR1 and CDR2 sequences are MNHNS and SASEGT. With 0 bases removed from V and 12 bases from J, the gap between germline ends came to 15 bases. CDR3 amino acids: CASSEAWGQQIQHF. CDR3 sequence (DNA): TGTGCCAGCAGTGAAGCATGGGGCCAACAGATCCAGCATTTT.

J is TRBJ2-1 and V is TRBV27; maybe TRBD1 (6 bases). The germline V gene has CDR1 MNHEY and CDR2 SMNVEV (reference sequence). This CDR3 is built from 15 residues. Trimming took off 5 bases at V and 2 bases at J, with 13 bases between the two ends. The CDR3 DNA sequence: TGTGCCAGCAGTACATACAGGGAGCCCTACAATGAGCAGTTCTTC. Its protein is CASSTYREPYNEQFF.

This clonotype was recorded a few times. This chain connects TRBV7-2 to TRBJ2-6; D not certain. The ends were cut back, 5 bases at V and 1 base at J, with 9 bases in the middle. CDR1 is SGHTA, CDR2 FQGNSA, per germline. This CDR3 region has 15 residues. The CDR3 DNA reads TGTGCCAGCAGCACTGATCGGTCTGGGGCCAACGTCCTGACTTTC. Protein: CASSTDRSGANVLTF.

V gene TRBV9 combines with J gene TRBJ2-1; D may be TRBD1 or TRBD2 (5 bases each). CDR1 and CDR2 (germline): SGDLS, YYNGEE. Trimming pared 7 bases from V and 5 bases from J, leaving 19 bases between. The length of the CDR3 is 15 residues. DNA for the CDR3: TGTGCCAGCGCCCCCCTCCCGGGGCAGGACAATGAGCAGTTCTTC. This encodes CASAPLPGQDNEQFF.

This sequence joins TRBV20-1 and TRBJ2-1; 9 bases agree with TRBD2. V shed 0 bases and J 9 bases; nucleotides not matched to a gene: 12. Germline CDR1 and CDR2: DFQATT and SNEGSKA (reference sequence). The CDR3 runs 16 residues. CDR3 sequence reads: CSARDGGLAGRGEQFF. CDR3 bases: TGCAGTGCTAGAGATGGGGGCCTAGCGGGGCGGGGTGAGCAGTTCTTC.

The genes are TRBV12-3 or TRBV12-4 and TRBJ1-5; maybe TRBD1 (5 bases). This CDR3 is 14 amino acids long. V lost 3 bases and J 5 bases, leaving 11 bases between the germline ends. Here the CDR3 DNA reads TGTGCCAGCAGTTTGTGGGGACTGCATCAGCCCCAGCATTTT. This encodes CASSLWGLHQPQHF.

J is TRBJ1-2 and V is TRBV29-1, with D unclear. The germline gives CDR1 SQVTM, CDR2 ANQGSEA. This CDR3 is built from 12 residues. V was trimmed by 2 bases and J by 10 bases, leaving 14 bases between them. The CDR3: CSVEIGSSYYTF. In nucleotides, the CDR3 is TGCAGCGTTGAAATAGGCAGCTCCTACTACACCTTC.

V usage is TRBV4-3 and J usage is TRBJ2-3, with 11 bases fitting TRBD1. CDR3 length: 16 residues. From germline, CDR1 is LGHNA and CDR2 YSLEER. Trimming cost V 0 bases and J 4 bases; bases outside gene matches: 3. The CDR3 DNA sequence: TGCGCCAGCAGCCAAGAGGGGACAGGGGGTCCAGATACGCAGTATTTT. Translated, it gives CASSQEGTGGPDTQYF.

The chain couples TRBV6-5 to TRBJ2-7, with TRBD2 as a possible D gene (6 bases). Trimming cost V 6 bases and J 0 bases, with 12 bases left between them. The CDR3 consists of 14 residues. The germline V gene has CDR1 MNHEY and CDR2 SVGAGI. CDR3 residues: CASSPGLNSYEQYV. The CDR3 DNA reads TGTGCCAGCAGCCCGGGACTTAACTCCTACGAGCAGTACGTC.

The genes are TRBV5-6 and TRBJ1-1; weak D call: TRBD1 (5 bases). Trimming stripped 4 bases from V and 1 base from J, with 20 bases between. Germline V gene sequence: CDR1 SGHDT, CDR2 YYEEEE. The CDR3 covers 17 residues. CDR3 nucleotides: TGTGCCAGCAGCCGCGAAGGGGTGTTTGGACGGAACACTGAAGCTTTCTTT. As protein: CASSREGVFGRNTEAFF.

The rearrangement links TRBV25-1 to TRBJ1-5, with TRBD1 as a possible D gene (6 bases). CDR3 size: 14 residues. The ends were cut back, 4 bases at V and 5 bases at J, with 12 bases in the middle. Germline values: CDR1 MGHDK, CDR2 SYGVNS. The CDR3 loop reads CASSGTGRDQPQHF. CDR3 nucleotide sequence: TGTGCCAGCAGTGGTACAGGGAGGGATCAGCCCCAGCATTTT.

The gene calls are TRBV7-2 and TRBJ1-1; D gene uncertain. Trimming shortened V by 1 base and J by 3 bases, and 6 bases separated the two germline ends. This CDR3 is 13 amino acids long. The germline V gene has CDR1 SGHTA and CDR2 FQGNSA. The chain's CDR3 is CASSLGMYTEAFF. The CDR3 DNA sequence: TGTGCCAGCAGCTTAGGGATGTACACTGAAGCTTTCTTT.

The rearrangement links TRBV20-1 to TRBJ2-1; TRBD2 might be the D (5 bases). Germline V gene sequence: CDR1 DFQATT, CDR2 SNEGSKA (reference sequence). CDR3 length: 12 amino acids. V lost 6 bases and J lost 10, with 16 bases in between. The chain's CDR3 is CSARGLFGEQFF. In nucleotides, the CDR3 is TGCAGTGCCCGAGGACTCTTCGGGGAGCAGTTCTTC.

The chain recombines TRBV27 with TRBJ2-1; unclear D gene. The germline V and J ends were trimmed by 8 bases and 0 bases, with 14 bases remaining between them. CDR1 and CDR2 (germline): MNHEY, SMNVEV (reference sequence). The CDR3 runs 15 residues. CDR3 region: CASAPMDSSYNEQFF. CDR3 DNA sequence: TGTGCCAGCGCCCCTATGGATAGCTCCTACAATGAGCAGTTCTTC.

The chain couples TRBV6-5 to TRBJ2-7; D is possibly TRBD1 (6 bases). From germline, CDR1 is MNHEY and CDR2 SVGAGI. The CDR3 spans 14 residues. Trimming pared 5 bases from V and 0 bases from J, leaving 11 bases between. The CDR3 reads CASSTDSASYEQYF. CDR3 bases: TGTGCCAGCAGTACGGACAGTGCCTCCTACGAGCAGTACTTC.

The J gene is TRBJ1-1, the V gene TRBV29-1; a weak D match, TRBD1 (5 bases). V lost 6 bases and J 3 bases, leaving 14 bases between the germline ends. This CDR3 region has 13 residues. CDR1 is SQVTM, CDR2 ANQGSEA, per germline. The CDR3 DNA sequence: TGCAGCGTCACCGCGGGGGGGGACACTGAAGCTTTCTTT. The encoded protein is CSVTAGGDTEAFF.